The 9 T cell receptor beta chains presented below share a single source sample, sequenced in a study of cytomegalovirus exposure and HLA in healthy donors. In the PCR, 60 Vbeta and 13 Jbeta primers were used. The protocol was immunoSEQ multiplex PCR, while the TCRdb copy is restricted to in-frame clones and leaves out a portion. The sample has around 170,000 clones, around 80% seen once; the top ten hold 1.4%. The sequenced sample consisted of PBMCs. The receptors come from a girl aged 10-17 years in good health and CMV-seropositive.

This chain connects TRBV10-3 to TRBJ1-2; 7 bases are shared with TRBD1. V lost 0 bases and J lost 0; bases outside the gene matches: 10. There are 18 residues in the CDR3. Germline V gives CDR1 ENHRY, CDR2 SYGVKD. This CDR3 reads CAISESNPGQAANYGYTF. In nucleotides, the CDR3 is TGTGCCATCAGTGAGTCGAACCCTGGACAGGCCGCTAACTATGGCTACACCTTC.

The CDR3 here is CASSYWAGEATDTQYF. Written as DNA, the CDR3 is TGTGCCAGCAGTTACTGGGCGGGAGAGGCCACAGATACGCAGTATTTT. V gene TRBV6-5 combines with J gene TRBJ2-3, with TRBD2 matching 7 bases. The CDR3 is 16 amino acids. The trim removed 1 base at V and 2 bases at J, leaving 6 bases unmatched. Germline CDR1 MNHEY, CDR2 SVGAGI.

V and J are TRBV6-1 and TRBJ2-1, with 7 bases identical to TRBD2. The length of the CDR3 is 14 residues. CDR1 and CDR2 from the germline V gene are MNHNS and SASEGT. The trim removed 3 bases at V and 10 bases at J, leaving 9 bases unmatched. This CDR3 reads CASSEVLGGSEQFF. CDR3 DNA: TGTGCCAGCAGTGAGGTTTTGGGGGGGTCAGAGCAGTTCTTC.

This sequence joins TRBV7-2 and TRBJ2-7; TRBD2 aligns across 7 bases. V lost 3 bases to trimming and J lost 13 bases; unmatched junction nucleotides: 9. The CDR3 extends over 12 amino acids. Germline values: CDR1 SGHTA, CDR2 FQGNSA. CDR3 DNA sequence: TGTGCCAGCAGCTTCGGCGGGAGTCAGGAATACTTC. This gives the protein CASSFGGSQEYF. Using reference TRBV7-2 and TRBJ2-7 for the parts outside the CDR3, the full variable domain is GAGVSQSPSNKVTEKGKDVELRCDPISGHTALYWYRQSLGQGLEFLIYFQGNSAPDKSGLPSDRFSAERTGGSVSTLTIQRTQQEDSAVYLCASSFGGSQEYFGPGTRLTVT.

The chain employs TRBV6-6 and TRBJ2-7, with D maybe TRBD1 (6 bases). Germline V gene lookup returns CDR1 MNHNY and CDR2 SVGAGI (reference sequence). V was cut by 6 bases and J by 4 bases, with 19 bases left in between. The CDR3 has 15 amino acids. CDR3 coding DNA: TGTGCCAGCAGATCTACCGACGACAGGATTTACGAGCAGTACTTC. Residues: CASRSTDDRIYEQYF.

V is TRBV29-1 and J is TRBJ1-6; 7 bases match TRBD1. Germline V gene data show CDR1 as SQVTM and CDR2 as ANQGSEA. With V trimmed by 7 bases and J by 10 bases, 13 bases remained unmatched. The CDR3 contains 14 residues. CDR3 bases: TGCAGCGCCGATACAGGGGCCGCCGGGTCACCCCTCCACTTT. This gives the protein CSADTGAAGSPLHF.

The rearrangement uses TRBV2 and TRBJ1-1, with TRBD1 as a possible D gene (5 bases). CDR1 SNHLY and CDR2 FYNNEI come from the germline V gene. V gave up 2 bases and J gave up 1 base, with 11 bases separating them. The CDR3 extends over 15 amino acids. The CDR3 is CASSEQGGRNTEAFF. CDR3 in DNA: TGTGCCAGCAGTGAACAGGGCGGTAGGAACACTGAAGCTTTCTTT.

J is TRBJ1-2 and V is TRBV10-3; D unresolved. From germline, CDR1 is ENHRY and CDR2 SYGVKD. CDR3 size: 13 residues. Trimming pared 3 bases from V and 12 bases from J, leaving 17 bases between. The chain's CDR3 is CAISDRLLSIHTF. The CDR3 DNA reads as TGTGCCATCAGTGACCGCCTTTTATCTATTCACACCTTC.

This clone turned up a few times. J is TRBJ2-5 and V is TRBV25-1; 7 positions agree with TRBD1. CDR1 is MGHDK and CDR2 is SYGVNS in the germline V gene. This CDR3 has 15 residues. The V segment lost 7 bases and the J segment 6 bases; nucleotides outside the gene matches: 14. CDR3 sequence: CASNPGTVSYQTQYF. DNA for the CDR3: TGTGCCAGCAACCCTGGGACAGTTTCCTATCAGACCCAGTACTTC.